This passage covers 9 T cell receptor beta chains from one sample sequenced in a study of T cell responses to AZD1222 COVID-19 vaccine. Assay: immunoSEQ multiplex PCR; the TCRdb copy retains only in-frame clones and omits some. The table lists around 120,000 clones, about 90% of them singletons, with 14% in the top ten. The material was peripheral blood, obtained on day 0 of AZD1222 vaccination. The receptors were sampled from an adult in good health.

This clone was counted a few times. The chain couples TRBV5-4 to TRBJ1-2; 8 bases match TRBD1. Germline values: CDR1 SGHNT, CDR2 YYREEE (reference sequence). The V and J ends lost 3 bases and 4 bases, in that order; junction bases with no gene match: 2. This CDR3 region has 13 residues. In nucleotides, the CDR3 is TGTGCCAGCAGCTCGGGACAGGCCTATGGCTACACCTTC. Residues: CASSSGQAYGYTF. Filled out from reference TRBV5-4 and TRBJ1-2, the complete variable domain reads ETGVTQSPTHLIKTRGQQVTLRCSSQSGHNTVSWYQQALGQGPQFIFQYYREEENGRGNFPPRFSGLQFPNYSSELNVNALELDDSALYLCASSSGQAYGYTFGSGTRLTVV.

This clone was found once. The chain carries TRBV2 and TRBJ1-5; D gene unclear. Germline V gene lookup returns CDR1 SNHLY and CDR2 FYNNEI. Trimming removed 4 bases from V and 3 bases from J, with 10 bases in between. The CDR3 totals 14 residues. The CDR3 protein is CASSVTQINQPQHF. The CDR3 bases are TGTGCCAGCAGTGTGACCCAGATCAATCAGCCCCAGCATTTT.

The chain uses TRBV3-1 (or the pseudogene TRBV3-2) and TRBJ2-1; TRBD2 matches at 8 bases. The germline V gene has CDR1 LGHDT and CDR2 YNNKEL (reference sequence). The CDR3 runs 17 residues. The junction had 11 bases not matched to a gene; V was cut back by 5 bases and J by 2 bases. The DNA for the CDR3 is TGTGCCAGCAGCGTTGCCCTCCCGGGACTAGCCTACAATGAGCAGTTCTTC. Protein product: CASSVALPGLAYNEQFF.

The chain combines TRBV11-2 with TRBJ1-6; D is unclear. Looked up from germline, CDR1 is SGHAT and CDR2 is FQNNGV. V lost 3 bases, J lost 6 bases, and 6 bases lay in between. This CDR3 contains 13 residues. Written as DNA, the CDR3 is TGTGCCAGCAGCTTTGGCACTAATTCACCCCTCCACTTT. Translated, it gives CASSFGTNSPLHF.

The V and J genes are TRBV9 and TRBJ2-5, with 9 bases matching TRBD1. J was trimmed by 6 bases and V by 3 bases; bases with no gene match: 12. In germline, CDR1 is SGDLS, CDR2 YYNGEE. The CDR3 runs to 16 residues. The CDR3 region is CASSATGQGGWKTQYF. The DNA for the CDR3 is TGTGCCAGCAGCGCTACGGGACAGGGAGGTTGGAAGACCCAGTACTTC.

V and J are TRBV5-6 and TRBJ1-6; D is perhaps TRBD1 (5 bases). The V and J ends lost 2 bases and 4 bases respectively, with 10 bases between them. The CDR3 covers 15 residues. The V gene's germline CDR1 is SGHDT and CDR2 YYEEEE. In DNA, the CDR3 is TGTGCCAGCAGCTTTTCCAGGGCTTATAATTCACCCCTCCACTTT. Translation gives CASSFSRAYNSPLHF.

CDR3 loop: CASTVQETQYF. CDR3 DNA: TGTGCCAGCACCGTACAAGAGACCCAGTACTTC. V usage is TRBV7-9 and J usage is TRBJ2-5; D is unclear. The germline V gene encodes CDR1 SEHNR and CDR2 FQNEAQ (reference sequence). The ends were cut back, 7 bases at V and 2 bases at J, with 5 bases in the middle. This CDR3 has 11 residues.

To note about this clone: This CDR3 is also generated by other DNA sequences in the sample. The rearrangement links TRBV5-6 to TRBJ1-6; D unresolved. From germline, CDR1 is SGHDT and CDR2 YYEEEE. Between the trimmed V and J ends, which lost 0 bases and 10 bases, there was a span of 8 bases. The CDR3 length is 13 residues. In DNA form, the CDR3 reads TGTGCCAGCAGCTTGGACTCTTTCTCACCCCTCCACTTT. The encoded protein is CASSLDSFSPLHF.

The chain is built from TRBV12-3 or TRBV12-4 and TRBJ1-1; no definite D call. V dropped 3 bases and J dropped 1 base, with 6 bases sitting between them. This CDR3 region has 13 residues. The CDR3 protein is CASSFFRNTEAFF. CDR3 sequence (DNA): TGTGCCAGCAGTTTCTTCCGGAACACTGAAGCTTTCTTT.